This is a list of T cell receptor beta chains from one sample in a study of Graves' ophthalmopathy and Graves' hyperthyroidism. One entry per CDR3 protein results from TCRdb running MiXCR on the multiplex PCR reads. This table holds about 14,000 distinct CDR3 sequences, approximately 48% found once. The sample taken for sequencing was peripheral blood. Every receptor here comes from a woman aged 25 to 39 with Graves' ophthalmopathy. CDR3s leave out the opening cysteine and the closing phenylalanine or tryptophan.

j_gene | v_gene | CDR3aa
TRBJ2-5 | TRBV6-6 | ASSQGGETQY
TRBJ2-7 | TRBV4-1 | ASSQGQGVEPYEQY
TRBJ1-5 | TRBV19 | ASSATAGQPQH
TRBJ1-1 | TRBV7-8 | ASSFEVGEAF
TRBJ2-2 | TRBV19 | ASSPMAGGPHTGELF
TRBJ2-1 | TRBV19 | ASSIGHYNEQF
TRBJ2-7 | TRBV11-1 | ASRDSPREQY
TRBJ2-7 | TRBV6-6 | ASRFDYEQY
TRBJ1-2 | TRBV7-4 | ASSLNRGLGYT
TRBJ2-3 | TRBV7-8 | ASSSVVGGGPADTQY
TRBJ2-2 | TRBV7-8 | ASMGWGLDGELF
TRBJ2-3 | TRBV20-1 | SARDLAGRTDTQY
TRBJ1-1 | TRBV15 | ATSTDRYTEAF
TRBJ2-7 | TRBV19 | ASKTSGSSYEQY
TRBJ1-2 | TRBV29-1 | SVAQGAGGYT
TRBJ2-7 | TRBV2 | ASTAAPAYEQY
TRBJ2-7 | TRBV7-2 | ASSLATSGSDEQY
TRBJ2-3 | TRBV19 | ASSISADTQY
TRBJ2-6 | TRBV7-9 | ASSFRDRGFSGANVLT
TRBJ2-1 | TRBV19 | ASSKLNEQF
TRBJ1-5 | TRBV5-1 | ASSVRTGPSNQPQH
TRBJ2-7 | TRBV7-3 | ASSLAPDGLGEQY
TRBJ1-1 | TRBV19 | ASTITTDTSEAF
TRBJ1-1 | TRBV4-3 | ASSRVTEAF
TRBJ1-6 | TRBV4-3 | ASSQDNAGSPLH
TRBJ2-7 | TRBV7-2 | ASSQGLAGGRGFEQY
TRBJ2-1 | TRBV7-2 | ASTPLTRTDYNEQF
TRBJ2-7 | TRBV2 | ASSELQTAREQY
TRBJ1-6 | TRBV30 | AWKQKNLNSPLH
TRBJ2-5 | TRBV7-2 | ASSLRGQWETQY
TRBJ1-6 | TRBV29-1 | SVGQGGESPLH
TRBJ2-5 | TRBV5-6 | ASSPVGGTQY
TRBJ2-3 | TRBV29-1 | SVEDLDGDTQY
TRBJ1-5 | TRBV2 | ASSEAVGSGQPQH
TRBJ1-1 | TRBV10-3 | AISESDKMNTEAF
TRBJ2-7 | TRBV6-1 | ASSASREQY
TRBJ2-7 | TRBV2 | ASSDMQQY
TRBJ2-1 | TRBV19 | ASSIGSGREPYNEQF
TRBJ2-7 | TRBV7-3 | ASSLGFSYEQY
TRBJ2-7 | TRBV28 | ASTVTDSARYEQY
TRBJ2-7 | TRBV4-3 | ASSQDDPRGRKYEQY
TRBJ2-7 | TRBV2 | ASEQTSIPYEQY
TRBJ2-1 | TRBV2 | ASSWDGPKQF
TRBJ2-7 | TRBV19 | ASSIRQGTYEQY
TRBJ2-4 | TRBV9 | ASSVEVRGLGNIQY
TRBJ2-1 | TRBV19 | ASRTGLEQF